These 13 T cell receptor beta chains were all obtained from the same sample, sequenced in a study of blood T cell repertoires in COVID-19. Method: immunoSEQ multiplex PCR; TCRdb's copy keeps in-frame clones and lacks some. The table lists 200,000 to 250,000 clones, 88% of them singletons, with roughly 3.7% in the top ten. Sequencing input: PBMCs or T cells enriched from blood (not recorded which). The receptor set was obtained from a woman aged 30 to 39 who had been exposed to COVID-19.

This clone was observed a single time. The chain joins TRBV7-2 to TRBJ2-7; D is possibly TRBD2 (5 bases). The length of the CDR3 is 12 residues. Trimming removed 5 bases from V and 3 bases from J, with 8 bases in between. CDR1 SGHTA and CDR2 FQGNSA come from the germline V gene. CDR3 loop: CASSTSIYEQYF. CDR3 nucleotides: TGTGCCAGCAGCACTAGTATCTACGAGCAGTACTTC.

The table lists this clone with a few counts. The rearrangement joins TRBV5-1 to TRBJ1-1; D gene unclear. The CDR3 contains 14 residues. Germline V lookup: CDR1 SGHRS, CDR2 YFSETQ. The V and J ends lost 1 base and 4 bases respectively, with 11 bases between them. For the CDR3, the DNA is TGCGCCAGCAGCTTGACACAGTTCACCACTGAAGCTTTCTTT. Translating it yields CASSLTQFTTEAFF. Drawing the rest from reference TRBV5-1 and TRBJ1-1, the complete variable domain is KAGVTQTPRYLIKTRGQQVTLSCSPISGHRSVSWYQQTPGQGLQFLFEYFSETQRNKGNFPGRFSGRQFSNSRSEMNVSTLELGDSALYLCASSLTQFTTEAFFGQGTRLTVV.

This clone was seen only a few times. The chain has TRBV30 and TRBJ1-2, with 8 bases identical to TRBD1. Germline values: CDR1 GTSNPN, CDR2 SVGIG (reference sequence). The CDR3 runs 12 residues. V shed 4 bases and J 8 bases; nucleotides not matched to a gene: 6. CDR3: CAWKTGVWGYTF. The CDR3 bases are TGTGCCTGGAAGACAGGGGTTTGGGGCTACACCTTC.

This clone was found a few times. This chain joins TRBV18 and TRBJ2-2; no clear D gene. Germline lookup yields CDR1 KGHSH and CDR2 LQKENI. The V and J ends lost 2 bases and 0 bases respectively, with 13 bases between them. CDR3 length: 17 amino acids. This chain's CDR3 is CASSPAGRASNTGELFF. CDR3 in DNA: TGTGCCAGCTCACCAGCAGGTCGCGCCTCGAACACCGGGGAGCTGTTTTTT.

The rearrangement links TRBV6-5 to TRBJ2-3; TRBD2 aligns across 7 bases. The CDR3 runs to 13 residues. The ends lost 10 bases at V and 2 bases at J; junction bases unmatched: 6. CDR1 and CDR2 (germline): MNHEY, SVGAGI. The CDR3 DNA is TGTGCCATCGGTGGGACTAACACAGATACGCAGTATTTT. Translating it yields CAIGGTNTDTQYF.

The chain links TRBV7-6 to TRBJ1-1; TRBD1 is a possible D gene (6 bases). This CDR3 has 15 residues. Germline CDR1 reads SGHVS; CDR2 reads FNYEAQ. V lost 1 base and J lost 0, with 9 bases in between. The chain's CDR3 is CASSLVGQMNTEAFF. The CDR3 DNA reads TGTGCCAGCAGCTTAGTAGGACAGATGAACACTGAAGCTTTCTTT.

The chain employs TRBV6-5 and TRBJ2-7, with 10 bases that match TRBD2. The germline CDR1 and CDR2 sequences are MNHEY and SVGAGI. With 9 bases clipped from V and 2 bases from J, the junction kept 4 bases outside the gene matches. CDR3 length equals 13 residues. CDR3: CASRTSGTYEQYF. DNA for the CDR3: TGTGCCAGTAGGACTAGCGGTACCTACGAGCAGTACTTC.

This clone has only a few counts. DNA of the CDR3: TGTGCCAGCAAGTCTAGCGGCCAAGAGACCCAGTACTTC. Its translation is CASKSSGQETQYF. The chain employs TRBV2 and TRBJ2-5; 7 bases match TRBD2. This CDR3 is built from 13 residues. The ends lost 7 bases at V and 1 base at J; junction bases unmatched: 3. Germline loops: CDR1 SNHLY, CDR2 FYNNEI.

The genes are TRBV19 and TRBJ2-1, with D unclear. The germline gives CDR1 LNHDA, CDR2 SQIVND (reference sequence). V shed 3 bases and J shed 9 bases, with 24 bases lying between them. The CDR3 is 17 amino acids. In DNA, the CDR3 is TGTGCCAGTAGTATTGTTCCCTGGAGACCTAGTTATAGTGAGCAGTTCTTC. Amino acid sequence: CASSIVPWRPSYSEQFF.

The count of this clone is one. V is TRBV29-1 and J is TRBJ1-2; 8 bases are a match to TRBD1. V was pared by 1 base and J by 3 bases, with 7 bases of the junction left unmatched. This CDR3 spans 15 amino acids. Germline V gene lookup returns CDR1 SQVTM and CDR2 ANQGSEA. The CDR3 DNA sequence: TGCAGCGTTGAAGGACAGGGGCGTCATGACTATGGCTACACCTTC. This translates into CSVEGQGRHDYGYTF.

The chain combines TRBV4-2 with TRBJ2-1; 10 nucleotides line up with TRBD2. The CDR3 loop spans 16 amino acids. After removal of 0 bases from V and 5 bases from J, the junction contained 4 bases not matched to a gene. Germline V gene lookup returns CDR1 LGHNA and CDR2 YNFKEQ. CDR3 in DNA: TGTGCCAGCAGCCAAGAACTAGCGGGATCCGACAATGAGCAGTTCTTC. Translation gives CASSQELAGSDNEQFF.

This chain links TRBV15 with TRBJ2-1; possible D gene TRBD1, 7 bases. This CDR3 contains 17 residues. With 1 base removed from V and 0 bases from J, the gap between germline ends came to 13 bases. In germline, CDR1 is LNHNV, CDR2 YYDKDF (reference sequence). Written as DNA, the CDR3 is TGTGCCACCAGCAGAGTCCGGCAGGGGGGCTCCTACAATGAGCAGTTCTTC. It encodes CATSRVRQGGSYNEQFF.

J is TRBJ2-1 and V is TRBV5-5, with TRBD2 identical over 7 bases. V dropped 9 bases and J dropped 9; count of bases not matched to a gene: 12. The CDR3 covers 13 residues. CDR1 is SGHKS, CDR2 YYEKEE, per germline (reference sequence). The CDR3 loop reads CATKPREVGEQFF. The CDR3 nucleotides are TGTGCCACCAAGCCTCGGGAGGTGGGTGAGCAGTTCTTC.